The rows below give T cell receptor beta chains drawn from one sample of a study of shared clonotypes between healthy human individuals. Method: immunoSEQ multiplex PCR; TCRdb's copy keeps in-frame clones and lacks some. The sample has roughly 1 million clones; approximately 78% are singletons. Specimen: memory CD4+ T cells from PBMCs. These receptors originate from a man between 18 and 35 years old in good health. Some clones in this sample may be carry-over from other donors' samples. The CDR3 runs from the conserved cysteine through the conserved F or W. The D gene is left open where the match is weak. Some rows have no size entry. The others give once, few or many, or a class for an expanded clone.

d_gene,len,v_gene,abundance,j_gene,CDR3nt,CDR3aa
TRBD2,15,TRBV2,many,TRBJ2-1,TGTGCCAGCAGTCTAACCCGGGGGGGGTACAATGAGCAGTTCTTC,CASSLTRGGYNEQFF
NA,12,TRBV2,few,TRBJ2-7,TGTGCCAGCGAGGTAGGGTCCTACGAGCAGTACTTC,CASEVGSYEQYF
TRBD1,15,TRBV18,NA,TRBJ2-3,TGTGCCAGCTCCCCGGACAGGGCGCGCACAGATACGCAGTATTTT,CASSPDRARTDTQYF
TRBD2,15,TRBV5-1,NA,TRBJ2-3,TGCGCCAGCAGCTATCAACTAGCGGGCACAGATACGCAGTATTTT,CASSYQLAGTDTQYF
NA,13,TRBV11-3,NA,TRBJ2-3,TGTGCCAGCAGCTTAGAGCGGGGAGATACGCAGTATTTT,CASSLERGDTQYF
NA,17,TRBV28,NA,TRBJ2-5,TGTGCCAGCAGTTTAAGTGCTACCCCGGGAGCCAGGGAGACCCAGTACTTC,CASSLSATPGARETQYF
NA,14,TRBV5-1,NA,TRBJ1-3,TGCGCCAGCAGCCCCGGGGGCGGCGGAAACACCATATATTTT,CASSPGGGGNTIYF
NA,14,TRBV28,NA,TRBJ1-3,TGTGCCAGCAGTTTCGGGGGGGCTGGAAACACCATATATTTT,CASSFGGAGNTIYF
TRBD1,16,TRBV15,once,TRBJ1-3,TGTGCCACCAGCAGAGGGGACAGGGGTGCTGGAAACACCATATATTTT,CATSRGDRGAGNTIYF
TRBD2,14,TRBV5-1,many,TRBJ2-5,TGCGCCAGCAGCTTTCGGACTAGCCAAGAGACCCAGTACTTC,CASSFRTSQETQYF
NA,13,TRBV4-2,once,TRBJ2-7,TGTGCCAGCAGCCAAGCTCGGTCTTACGAGCAGTACTTC,CASSQARSYEQYF
NA,11,TRBV20-1,NA,TRBJ1-1,TGCAGTGCCGAGTTGAACACTGAAGCTTTCTTT,CSAELNTEAFF
NA,14,TRBV6-6,NA,TRBJ1-1,TGTGCCAGCAGTTTACCTAGTTTATACACTGAAGCTTTCTTT,CASSLPSLYTEAFF